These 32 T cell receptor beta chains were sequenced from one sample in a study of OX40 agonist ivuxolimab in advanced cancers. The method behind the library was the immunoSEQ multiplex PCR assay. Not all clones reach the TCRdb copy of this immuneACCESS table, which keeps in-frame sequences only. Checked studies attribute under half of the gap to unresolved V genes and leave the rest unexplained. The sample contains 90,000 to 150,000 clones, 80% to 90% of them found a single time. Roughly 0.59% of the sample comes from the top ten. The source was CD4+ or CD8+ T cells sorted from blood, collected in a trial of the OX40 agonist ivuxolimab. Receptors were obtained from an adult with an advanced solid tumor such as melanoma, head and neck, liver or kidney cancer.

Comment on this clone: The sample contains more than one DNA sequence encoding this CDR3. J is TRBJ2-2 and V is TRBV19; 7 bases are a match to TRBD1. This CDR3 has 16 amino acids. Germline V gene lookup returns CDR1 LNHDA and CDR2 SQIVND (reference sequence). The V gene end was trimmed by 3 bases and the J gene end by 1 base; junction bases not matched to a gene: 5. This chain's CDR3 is CASSISGQRNTGELFF. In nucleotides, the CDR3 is TGTGCCAGTAGTATTTCGGGACAGAGGAACACCGGGGAGCTGTTTTTT. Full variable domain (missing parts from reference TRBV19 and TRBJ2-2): DGGITQSPKYLFRKEGQNVTLSCEQNLNHDAMYWYRQDPGQGLRLIYYSQIVNDFQKGDIAEGYSVSREKKESFPLTVTSAQKNPTAFYLCASSISGQRNTGELFFGEGSRLTVL.

The DNA for the CDR3 is TGCGCCAGCAGCCAAGGATTTCCAGGGGACGGTCAGCCCCAGCATTTT. As protein: CASSQGFPGDGQPQHF. The chain has TRBV4-3 and TRBJ1-5; maybe TRBD1 (6 bases). Trimming left V 1 base short and J 6 bases short, with 16 bases between. Germline V lookup: CDR1 LGHNA, CDR2 YSLEER. The CDR3 is 16 residues long.

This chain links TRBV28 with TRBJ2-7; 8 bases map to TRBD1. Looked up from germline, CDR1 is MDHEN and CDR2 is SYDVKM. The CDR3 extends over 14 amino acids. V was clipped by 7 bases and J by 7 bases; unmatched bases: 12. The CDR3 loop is CASIPGQGAGEQYF. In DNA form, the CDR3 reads TGTGCCAGCATCCCCGGTCAGGGGGCTGGAGAGCAGTACTTC.

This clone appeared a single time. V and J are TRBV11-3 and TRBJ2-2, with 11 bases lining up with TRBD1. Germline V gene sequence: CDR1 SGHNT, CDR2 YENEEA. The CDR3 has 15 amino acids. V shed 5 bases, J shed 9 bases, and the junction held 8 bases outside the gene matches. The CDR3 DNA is TGTGCCAGCAGCCCCGGACAGGGGGCTCTTTGGGAGCTGTTTTTT. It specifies CASSPGQGALWELFF.

The CDR3 nucleotides are TGTGCCAGCAGCTTCGGGGGCTACGAGCAGTACTTC. As protein: CASSFGGYEQYF. This rearrangement joins TRBV11-2 to TRBJ2-7, with D perhaps TRBD2 (6 bases). The CDR3 has 12 residues. The V end was cut by 3 bases, the J end by 3 bases, with 6 bases between. The germline CDR1 and CDR2 sequences are SGHAT and FQNNGV.

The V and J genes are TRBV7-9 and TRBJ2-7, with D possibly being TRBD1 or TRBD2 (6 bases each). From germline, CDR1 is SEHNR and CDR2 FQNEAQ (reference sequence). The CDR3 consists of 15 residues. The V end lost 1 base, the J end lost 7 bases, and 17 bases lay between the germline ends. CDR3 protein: CASSLVPQGGGEQYF. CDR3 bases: TGTGCCAGCAGCTTAGTCCCACAGGGAGGAGGGGAGCAGTACTTC.

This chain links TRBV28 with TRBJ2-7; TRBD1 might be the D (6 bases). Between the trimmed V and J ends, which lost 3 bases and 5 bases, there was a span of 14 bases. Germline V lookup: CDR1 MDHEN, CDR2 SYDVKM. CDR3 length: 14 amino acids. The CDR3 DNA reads TGTGCCAGCAGTTTTGCAGGGGCCCTCAACGAGCAGTACTTC. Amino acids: CASSFAGALNEQYF.

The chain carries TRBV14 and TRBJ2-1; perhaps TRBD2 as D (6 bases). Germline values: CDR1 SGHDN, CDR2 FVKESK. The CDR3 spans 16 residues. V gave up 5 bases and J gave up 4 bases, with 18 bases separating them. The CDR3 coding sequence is TGTGCCAGCAGCTTGGGACTCTCGACCATTTACAATGAGCAGTTCTTC. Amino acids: CASSLGLSTIYNEQFF.

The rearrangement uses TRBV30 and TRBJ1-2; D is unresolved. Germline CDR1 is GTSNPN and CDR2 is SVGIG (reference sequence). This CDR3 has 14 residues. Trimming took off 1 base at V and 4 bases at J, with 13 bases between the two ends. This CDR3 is CAWSDHGVPYGYTF. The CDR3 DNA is TGTGCCTGGAGTGATCATGGAGTTCCCTATGGCTACACCTTC.

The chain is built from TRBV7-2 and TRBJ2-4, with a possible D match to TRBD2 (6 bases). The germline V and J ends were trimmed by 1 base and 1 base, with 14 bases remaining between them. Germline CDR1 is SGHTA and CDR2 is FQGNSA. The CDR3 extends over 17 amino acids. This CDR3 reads CASSLERASEAKNIQYF. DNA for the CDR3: TGTGCCAGCAGCTTAGAGAGGGCTAGCGAGGCCAAAAACATTCAGTACTTC.

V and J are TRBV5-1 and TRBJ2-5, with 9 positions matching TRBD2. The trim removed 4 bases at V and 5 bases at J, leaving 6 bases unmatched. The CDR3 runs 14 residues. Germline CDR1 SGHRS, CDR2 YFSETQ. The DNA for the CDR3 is TGCGCCAGCAGCCTAGCGGGACTAGGGGAGACCCAGTACTTC. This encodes CASSLAGLGETQYF.

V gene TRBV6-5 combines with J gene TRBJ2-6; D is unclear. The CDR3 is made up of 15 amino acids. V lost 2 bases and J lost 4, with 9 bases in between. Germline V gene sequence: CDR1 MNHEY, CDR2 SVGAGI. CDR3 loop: CASSYQALGANVLTF. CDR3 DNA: TGTGCCAGCAGTTACCAGGCCCTGGGGGCCAACGTCCTGACTTTC.

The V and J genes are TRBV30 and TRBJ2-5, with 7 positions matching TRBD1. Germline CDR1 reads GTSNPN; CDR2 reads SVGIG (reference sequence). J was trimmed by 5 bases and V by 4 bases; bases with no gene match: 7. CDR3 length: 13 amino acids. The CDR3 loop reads CAWKLQGVETQYF. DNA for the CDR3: TGTGCCTGGAAACTCCAGGGGGTTGAGACCCAGTACTTC.

CDR3 sequence (DNA): TGTGCCAGCAGCTGGACCCAAAGCACAGATACGCAGTATTTT. Its protein product is CASSWTQSTDTQYF. The rearrangement uses TRBV5-4 and TRBJ2-3; D uncertain. The V end was cut by 3 bases, the J end by 0 bases, with 8 bases between. CDR1 and CDR2 (germline): SGHNT, YYREEE (reference sequence). The CDR3 length is 14 residues.

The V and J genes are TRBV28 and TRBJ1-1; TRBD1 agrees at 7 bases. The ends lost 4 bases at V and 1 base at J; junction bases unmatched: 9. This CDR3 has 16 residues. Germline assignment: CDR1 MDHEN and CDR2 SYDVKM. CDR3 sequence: CASSSILRTGNTEAFF. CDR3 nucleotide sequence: TGTGCCAGCAGTTCAATACTCCGGACAGGGAACACTGAAGCTTTCTTT.

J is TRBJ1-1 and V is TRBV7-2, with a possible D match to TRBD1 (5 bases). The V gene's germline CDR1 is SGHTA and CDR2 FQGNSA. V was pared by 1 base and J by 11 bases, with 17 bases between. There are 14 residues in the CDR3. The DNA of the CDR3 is TGTGCCAGCAGCTTAGGACAGACCAGCGCGAGGGCTTTCTTT. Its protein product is CASSLGQTSARAFF.

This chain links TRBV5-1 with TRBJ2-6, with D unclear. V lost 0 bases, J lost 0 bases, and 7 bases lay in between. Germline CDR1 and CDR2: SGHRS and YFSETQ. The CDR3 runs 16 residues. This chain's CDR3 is CASSLDSYSGANVLTF. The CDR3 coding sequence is TGCGCCAGCAGCTTGGACAGTTACTCTGGGGCCAACGTCCTGACTTTC. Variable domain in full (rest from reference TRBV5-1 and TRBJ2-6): KAGVTQTPRYLIKTRGQQVTLSCSPISGHRSVSWYQQTPGQGLQFLFEYFSETQRNKGNFPGRFSGRQFSNSRSEMNVSTLELGDSALYLCASSLDSYSGANVLTFGAGSRLTVL.

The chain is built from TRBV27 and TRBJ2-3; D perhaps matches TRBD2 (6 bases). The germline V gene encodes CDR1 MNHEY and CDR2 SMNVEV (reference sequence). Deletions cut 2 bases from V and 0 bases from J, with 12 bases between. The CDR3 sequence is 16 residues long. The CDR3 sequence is CASSLRGLPSTDTQYF. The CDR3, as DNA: TGTGCCAGCAGTTTACGGGGACTGCCCAGCACAGATACGCAGTATTTT.

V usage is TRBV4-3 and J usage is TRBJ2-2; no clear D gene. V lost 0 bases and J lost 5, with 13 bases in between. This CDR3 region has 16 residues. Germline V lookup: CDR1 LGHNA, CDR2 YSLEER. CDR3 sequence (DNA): TGCGCCAGCAGCCAAGAAGGTTTGGGCCTAACCGGGGAGCTGTTTTTT. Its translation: CASSQEGLGLTGELFF.

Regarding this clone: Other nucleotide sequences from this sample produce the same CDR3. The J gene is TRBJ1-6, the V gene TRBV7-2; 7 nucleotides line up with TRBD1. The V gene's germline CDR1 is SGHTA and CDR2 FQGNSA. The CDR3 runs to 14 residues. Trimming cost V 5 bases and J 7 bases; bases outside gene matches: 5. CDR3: CASSPRQGNSPLHF. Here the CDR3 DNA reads TGTGCCAGCAGCCCGCGACAGGGAAATTCACCCCTCCACTTT.

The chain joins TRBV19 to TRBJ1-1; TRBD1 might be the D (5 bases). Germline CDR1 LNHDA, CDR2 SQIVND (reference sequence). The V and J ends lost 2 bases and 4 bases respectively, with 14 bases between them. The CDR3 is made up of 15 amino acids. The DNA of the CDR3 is TGTGCCAGTAGTATACAAGGGGACCGGGGCACTGAAGCTTTCTTT. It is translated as CASSIQGDRGTEAFF. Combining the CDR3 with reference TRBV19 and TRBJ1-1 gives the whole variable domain DGGITQSPKYLFRKEGQNVTLSCEQNLNHDAMYWYRQDPGQGLRLIYYSQIVNDFQKGDIAEGYSVSREKKESFPLTVTSAQKNPTAFYLCASSIQGDRGTEAFFGQGTRLTVV.

CDR3 coding DNA: TGTGCCTGGAGTGTCGGTCCCTCGGGAAAGACCCAGTACTTC. This sequence encodes CAWSVGPSGKTQYF. The chain combines TRBV30 with TRBJ2-5, with D possibly TRBD2 on 5 matching bases. V gave up 0 bases and J gave up 6 bases, with 14 bases separating them. Looked up from germline, CDR1 is GTSNPN and CDR2 is SVGIG (reference sequence). The CDR3 totals 14 residues.

The CDR3 reads CASSPRDGREGDTQYF. The DNA for the CDR3 is TGTGCCAGTAGTCCCCGGGACGGACGGGAGGGAGATACGCAGTATTTT. The chain links TRBV19 to TRBJ2-3; TRBD2 matches at 8 bases. CDR3 size: 16 residues. The junction had 12 bases not matched to a gene; V was cut back by 5 bases and J by 5 bases. The V gene's germline CDR1 is LNHDA and CDR2 SQIVND (reference sequence).

The CDR3 sequence: CASSLGQLQETQYF. The CDR3 nucleotides are TGCGCCAGCAGCTTGGGACAACTCCAAGAGACCCAGTACTTC. V and J are TRBV5-1 and TRBJ2-5, with no clear D. From germline, CDR1 is SGHRS and CDR2 YFSETQ. V was cut by 0 bases and J by 1 base, with 7 bases left in between. This CDR3 region has 14 residues.

In DNA form, the CDR3 reads TGTGCCAGCAGCGAACCGGGACTAGCGGACCTCACAGATACGCAGTATTTT. It encodes CASSEPGLADLTDTQYF. This sequence joins TRBV5-4 and TRBJ2-3, with 11 bases lining up with TRBD2. This CDR3 contains 17 residues. Germline V CDR1 and CDR2: SGHNT, YYREEE (reference sequence). J lost 2 bases, V lost 4 bases, and 9 bases had no gene match. Full variable domain (rest looked up from reference TRBV5-4 and TRBJ2-3): ETGVTQSPTHLIKTRGQQVTLRCSSQSGHNTVSWYQQALGQGPQFIFQYYREEENGRGNFPPRFSGLQFPNYSSELNVNALELDDSALYLCASSEPGLADLTDTQYFGPGTRLTVL.

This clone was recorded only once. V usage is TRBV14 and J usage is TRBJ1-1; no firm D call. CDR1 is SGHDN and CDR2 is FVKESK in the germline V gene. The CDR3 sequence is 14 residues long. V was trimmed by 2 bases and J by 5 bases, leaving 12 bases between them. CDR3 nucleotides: TGTGCCAGCAGCCAAAATACTCGCCTTACTGAAGCTTTCTTT. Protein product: CASSQNTRLTEAFF. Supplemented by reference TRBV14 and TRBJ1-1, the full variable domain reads EAGVTQFPSHSVIEKGQTVTLRCDPISGHDNLYWYRRVMGKEIKFLLHFVKESKQDESGMPNNRFLAERTGGTYSTLKVQPAELEDSGVYFCASSQNTRLTEAFFGQGTRLTVV.

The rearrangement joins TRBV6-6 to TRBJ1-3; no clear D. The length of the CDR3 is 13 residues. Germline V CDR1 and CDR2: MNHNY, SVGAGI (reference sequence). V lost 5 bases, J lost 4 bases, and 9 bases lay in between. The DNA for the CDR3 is TGTGCCAGCAGTCTCCTGACAGGAAACACCATATATTTT. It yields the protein CASSLLTGNTIYF.

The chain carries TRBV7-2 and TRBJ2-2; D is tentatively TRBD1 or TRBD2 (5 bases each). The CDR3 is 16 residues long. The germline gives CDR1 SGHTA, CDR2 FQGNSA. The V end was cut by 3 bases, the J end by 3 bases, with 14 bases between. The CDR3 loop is CASSFSFRGHTGELFF. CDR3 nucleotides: TGTGCCAGCAGCTTCTCTTTTAGGGGACACACCGGGGAGCTGTTTTTT.

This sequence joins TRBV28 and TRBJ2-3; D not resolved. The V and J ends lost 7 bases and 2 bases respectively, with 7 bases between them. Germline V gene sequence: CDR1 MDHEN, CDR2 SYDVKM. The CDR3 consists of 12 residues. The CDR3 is CASKRSTDTQYF. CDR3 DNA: TGTGCCAGCAAGAGATCCACAGATACGCAGTATTTT.

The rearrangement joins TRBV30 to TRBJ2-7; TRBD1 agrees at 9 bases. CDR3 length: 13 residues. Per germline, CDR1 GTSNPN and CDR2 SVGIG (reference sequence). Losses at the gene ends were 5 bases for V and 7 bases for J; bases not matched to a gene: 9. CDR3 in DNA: TGTGCCTGGGGACAGGGGTTAAGGCGGGAGCAGTACTTC. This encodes CAWGQGLRREQYF. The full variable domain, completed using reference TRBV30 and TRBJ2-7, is SQTIHQWPATLVQPVGSPLSLECTVEGTSNPNLYWYRQAAGRGLQLLFYSVGIGQISSEVPQNLSASRPQDRQFILSSKKLLLSDSGFYLCAWGQGLRREQYFGPGTRLTVT.

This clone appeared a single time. The CDR3 DNA reads TGTGCCAGCTCACCACCCGGCAGCCGATCATCGAACACTGAAGCTTTCTTT. Translating gives CASSPPGSRSSNTEAFF. V gene TRBV18 combines with J gene TRBJ1-1; unclear D gene. CDR1 is KGHSH, CDR2 LQKENI, per germline. V dropped 0 bases and J dropped 1 base, with 15 bases sitting between them. The CDR3 loop spans 17 amino acids. Based on the CDR3 plus reference TRBV18 and TRBJ1-1, the full variable domain is NAGVMQNPRHLVRRRGQEARLRCSPMKGHSHVYWYRQLPEEGLKFMVYLQKENIIDESGMPKERFSAEFPKEGPSILRIQQVVRGDSAAYFCASSPPGSRSSNTEAFFGQGTRLTVV.

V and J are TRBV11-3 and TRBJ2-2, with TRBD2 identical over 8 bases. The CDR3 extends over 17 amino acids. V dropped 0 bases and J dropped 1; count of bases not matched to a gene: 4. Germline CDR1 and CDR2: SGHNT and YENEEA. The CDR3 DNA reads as TGTGCCAGCAGCTTAGATGGCCTAGCGGGGAACACCGGGGAGCTGTTTTTT. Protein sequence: CASSLDGLAGNTGELFF.